A single T cell receptor beta chain is shown here with its context. Its antigen is not known. This specimen comes from a study of T cell repertoires in cytomegalovirus infection. Study-level findings and limits: Totalled public TCR beta family frequency picked out people who carried CMV plus the relevant HLA.

The CDR3 has 13 residues. Germline V gene lookup returns CDR1 MNHNS and CDR2 SASEGT. V was trimmed by 8 bases and J by 6 bases, leaving 14 bases between them. TCRdb recomputed calls from the reads with MiXCR, one row per CDR3 protein. The repertoire has about 570,000 distinct CDR3 sequences, approximately 40% of them found once; the top ten carry around 46%. The sequence came from a human donor in good health (CMV status not recorded). Some clones in this sample may be carry-over from other donors' samples. The sample consisted of cultured PBMCs, taken from culture after CMV antigen stimulation. The V call is TRBV6-1, the J call TRBJ2-4, with D perhaps matching TRBD2 (6 bases). The DNA of the CDR3 is TGTGCCAGCCGCGGGACTTTGGGAAACATTCAGTACTTC. It encodes CASRGTLGNIQYF.